This entry features one TCR beta chain sequence. The target antigen is unknown. Treatment of the sample: about 20 received Ad26.COV2.S at low or high dose, single or two shots; a few received placebo; per-sample allocation not given. After the first vaccine or placebo injection, samples were drawn on day 63. The CDR3 has 17 residues. Germline CDR1 reads PRHDT; CDR2 reads FYEKMQ (reference sequence). With 5 bases clipped from V and 0 bases from J, the junction kept 9 bases outside the gene matches. Profiling relied on immunoSEQ multiplex PCR, and the TCRdb table lists in-frame clones only, not all of them. The sample has roughly 330,000 clones, roughly nine tenths seen once. These data originate in a study of Ad26.COV2.S vaccination and SARS-CoV-2 variants. Study findings and constraints: The study found similar non-spike TCR breadth in vaccine and placebo recipients. Spike-specific CD8+ and CD4+ T cell responses reportedly showed substantial breadth after vaccination. Vaccine recipients showed a spike-specific TCR breadth that was higher than in placebo recipients.

The sequencing used peripheral blood, collected in a trial of Ad26.COV2.S vaccine versus placebo. The TCR originated in a person between 18 and 65 years old who received the Ad26.COV2.S COVID-19 vaccine or a placebo. This chain uses TRBV13 with TRBJ2-3; TRBD2 matches at 9 bases. The CDR3 here is CASSRWGTSSSTDTQYF. CDR3 nucleotide sequence: TGTGCCAGCAGCCGGTGGGGGACTAGCTCTAGCACAGATACGCAGTATTTT.